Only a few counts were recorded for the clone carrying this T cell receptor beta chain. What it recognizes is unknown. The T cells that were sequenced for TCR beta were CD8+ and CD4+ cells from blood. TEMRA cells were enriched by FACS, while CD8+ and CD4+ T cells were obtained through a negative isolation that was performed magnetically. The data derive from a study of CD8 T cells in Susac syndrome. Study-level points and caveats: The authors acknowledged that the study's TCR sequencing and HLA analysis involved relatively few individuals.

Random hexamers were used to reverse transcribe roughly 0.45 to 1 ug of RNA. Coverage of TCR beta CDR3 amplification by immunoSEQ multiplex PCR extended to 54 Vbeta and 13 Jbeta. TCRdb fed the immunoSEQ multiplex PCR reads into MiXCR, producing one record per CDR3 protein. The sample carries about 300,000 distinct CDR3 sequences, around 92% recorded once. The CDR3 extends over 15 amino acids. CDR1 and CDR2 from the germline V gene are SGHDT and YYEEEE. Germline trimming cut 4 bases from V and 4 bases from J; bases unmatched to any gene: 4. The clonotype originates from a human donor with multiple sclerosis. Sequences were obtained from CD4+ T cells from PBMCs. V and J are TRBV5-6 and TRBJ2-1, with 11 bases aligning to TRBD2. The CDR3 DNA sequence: TGTGCCAGCAGCCCGGGACTAGCGGATTACAATGAGCAGTTCTTC. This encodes CASSPGLADYNEQFF.